The entry below describes one T cell receptor (beta chain). Its antigen remains unidentified. This sample was taken from a study of cytomegalovirus exposure and HLA in healthy donors. Findings and limits, study-wide: A later analysis showed HLA-associated TCR beta chains outstripping equally common others in clonal expansion.

Primers included in the PCR were 60 Vbeta and 13 Jbeta primers. Clones were read by immunoSEQ multiplex PCR, and TCRdb kept only the in-frame ones, dropping some. The sample gives roughly 150,000 clones, roughly four fifths of which show up once; 1% is in the top ten. The germline gives CDR1 MNHEY, CDR2 SMNVEV (reference sequence). The CDR3 extends over 15 amino acids. V shed 2 bases and J shed 1 base, with 11 bases lying between them. The rearrangement links TRBV27 to TRBJ1-1; tentative D call: TRBD1 (5 bases). The clonotype comes from a woman aged 40 to 49 in good health and CMV-seronegative. Sequencing used PBMCs. The CDR3 loop reads CASSLIAGGNTEAFF. CDR3 coding DNA: TGTGCCAGCAGTTTAATTGCCGGGGGGAACACTGAAGCTTTCTTT.